The 30 T cell receptor beta chains below come from one sample, sequenced in a study of graft-versus-host responses after intestinal transplantation (dated by TCRdb to the early 2020s). The protocol used for the library was the immunoSEQ multiplex PCR assay. This is the immuneACCESS table as TCRdb keeps it, with only in-frame sequences that have V and J called. A part of the clones is gone; compared with another copy, unresolved V genes explain less than half, and the rest is unexplained. This sample holds tens of thousands of clones; roughly 90% were observed only once. The ten top clones hold 0.5% of the sample. No cognate antigen is known for these TCRs. The sample's time point label, in plain terms: cells obtained before transplantation from donor or recipient. The sequencing here drew on unstimulated CD8+ T cells sorted from spleen or lymph node cells, taken before intestinal transplant. These TCRs come from a human donor who received an intestinal transplant.

This rearrangement joins TRBV5-8 to TRBJ2-5, with 7 bases identical to TRBD1. Per germline, CDR1 SGHTS and CDR2 YDEGEE. V trimming: 4 bases; J trimming: 4 bases; junction bases outside the gene matches: 10. This CDR3 has 15 residues. DNA of the CDR3: TGTGCCAGCAGCCTCGGACAGGTTCCGGGAGAGACCCAGTACTTC. Translating it yields CASSLGQVPGETQYF. Using reference TRBV5-8 and TRBJ2-5 for the parts outside the CDR3, the full variable domain is EAGVTQSPTHLIKTRGQQATLRCSPISGHTSVYWYQQALGLGLQFLLWYDEGEERNRGNFPPRFSGRQFPNYSSELNVNALELEDSALYLCASSLGQVPGETQYFGPGTRLLVL.

The V and J genes are TRBV6-1 and TRBJ1-1, with 8 bases identical to TRBD1. The CDR3 length is 16 residues. The V and J ends lost 2 bases and 1 base, in that order; junction bases with no gene match: 6. Germline-derived CDR1 and CDR2 are MNHNS and SASEGT. CDR3 in amino acids: CASSEMDRVGNTEAFF. The DNA for the CDR3 is TGTGCCAGCAGTGAAATGGACAGGGTGGGGAACACTGAAGCTTTCTTT.

This clone appeared once. V and J are TRBV29-1 and TRBJ1-1; D may be TRBD1 (6 bases). V shed 1 base and J shed 1 base, with 13 bases lying between them. The CDR3 is made up of 15 amino acids. Looked up from germline, CDR1 is SQVTM and CDR2 is ANQGSEA. CDR3 in amino acids: CSVEAAGDRNTEAFF. DNA of the CDR3: TGCAGCGTTGAAGCGGCAGGGGATCGGAACACTGAAGCTTTCTTT. Together with reference TRBV29-1 and TRBJ1-1, the CDR3 gives the full variable domain: SAVISQKPSRDICQRGTSLTIQCQVDSQVTMMFWYRQQPGQSLTLIATANQGSEATYESGFVIDKFPISRPNLTFSTLTVSNMSPEDSSIYLCSVEAAGDRNTEAFFGQGTRLTVV.

This chain connects TRBV7-9 to TRBJ2-3, with 8 nucleotides matching TRBD2. CDR3 length: 17 amino acids. After removal of 3 bases from V and 0 bases from J, the junction contained 8 bases not matched to a gene. Germline values: CDR1 SEHNR, CDR2 FQNEAQ (reference sequence). This CDR3 reads CASSFLESSGSTDTQYF. CDR3 nucleotide sequence: TGTGCCAGCAGCTTTTTGGAGTCTAGCGGGAGCACAGATACGCAGTATTTT.

This clone was seen once. The gene calls are TRBV29-1 and TRBJ2-6, with D possibly being TRBD2 (6 bases). CDR1 is SQVTM and CDR2 is ANQGSEA in the germline V gene. This CDR3 has 14 amino acids. V was pared by 7 bases and J by 3 bases, with 13 bases between. The CDR3 region is CSASLGSGANVLTF. The CDR3 coding sequence is TGCAGCGCTAGCCTCGGGAGTGGGGCCAACGTCCTGACTTTC.

This clone showed up just once. V usage is TRBV28 and J usage is TRBJ2-2; D may be TRBD1 (5 bases). Trimming stripped 8 bases from V and 1 base from J, with 8 bases between. This CDR3 contains 13 residues. Germline lookup yields CDR1 MDHEN and CDR2 SYDVKM. This CDR3 is CASCGQNTGELFF. The CDR3 DNA reads as TGTGCCAGCTGTGGACAGAACACCGGGGAGCTGTTTTTT.

The rearrangement joins TRBV4-1 to TRBJ1-5; 7 positions agree with TRBD1. The ends lost 0 bases at V and 5 bases at J; junction bases unmatched: 7. The CDR3 runs to 16 residues. Germline CDR1 and CDR2: MGHRA and YSYEKL. CDR3 DNA: TGCGCCAGCAGCCAAGACGGGACAGCCTATGATCAGCCCCAGCATTTT. Protein sequence: CASSQDGTAYDQPQHF.

This clone was observed a single time. The chain links TRBV28 to TRBJ1-5; 7 nucleotides match TRBD1. This CDR3 is built from 15 residues. Germline CDR1 MDHEN, CDR2 SYDVKM. Trimming at V came to 5 bases and at J to 3 bases, leaving 7 bases not matched to a gene. For the CDR3, the DNA is TGTGCCAGCAGTGTAACAGGGGATTACAATCAGCCCCAGCATTTT. It encodes CASSVTGDYNQPQHF.

This chain joins TRBV27 and TRBJ2-7; D is ambiguous. Germline V CDR1 and CDR2: MNHEY, SMNVEV (reference sequence). This CDR3 is 14 amino acids long. The germline V and J ends were trimmed by 5 bases and 6 bases, with 17 bases remaining between them. The CDR3 nucleotides read TGTGCCAGCAGTCTCCCCGGTGCGACGGGCGAGCAGTACTTC. Encoded protein: CASSLPGATGEQYF.

The V and J genes are TRBV2 and TRBJ2-5; TRBD2 might be the D (5 bases). The CDR3 contains 15 residues. The V gene lost 1 base and the J gene lost 1 base, with 10 bases spanning the gap. The V gene's germline CDR1 is SNHLY and CDR2 FYNNEI. CDR3 DNA: TGTGCCAGCAGTGAAGTAGTCGGACTCCAAGAGACCCAGTACTTC. Translated: CASSEVVGLQETQYF.

The rearrangement joins TRBV15 to TRBJ1-1; D perhaps matches TRBD1 (6 bases). The CDR3 loop spans 12 amino acids. CDR1 is LNHNV and CDR2 is YYDKDF in the germline V gene (reference sequence). V dropped 4 bases and J dropped 6 bases, with 9 bases sitting between them. CDR3 sequence: CATSITGSEAFF. Here the CDR3 DNA reads TGTGCCACCAGCATAACAGGGTCTGAAGCTTTCTTT.

The J gene is TRBJ2-7, the V gene TRBV5-3, with a weak D call TRBD1 (6 bases). TRBV5-3 is placed among ORFs of uncertain function. V lost 2 bases and J lost 4, with 13 bases in between. The CDR3 contains 14 residues. The chain's CDR3 is CARSFWGPSYEQYF. In nucleotides, the CDR3 is TGTGCCAGAAGCTTTTGGGGGCCCTCTTACGAGCAGTACTTC.

The CDR3 reads CASSQGGLAGVWNEQFF. CDR3 nucleotides: TGCGCCAGCAGCCAAGGGGGACTAGCGGGAGTATGGAATGAGCAGTTCTTC. The chain uses TRBV4-1 and TRBJ2-1; 14 bases fit TRBD2. The CDR3 has 17 residues. V was clipped by 1 base and J by 7 bases; unmatched bases: 6. CDR1 MGHRA and CDR2 YSYEKL come from the germline V gene.

J is TRBJ2-7 and V is TRBV29-1; the match to TRBD1 covers 8 bases. The germline CDR1 and CDR2 sequences are SQVTM and ANQGSEA. This CDR3 contains 13 residues. Trimming at V came to 4 bases and at J to 3 bases, leaving 5 bases not matched to a gene. CDR3 sequence reads: CSVVPTGGYEQYF. CDR3 nucleotide sequence: TGCAGCGTTGTTCCCACAGGGGGCTACGAGCAGTACTTC.

The V and J genes are TRBV19 and TRBJ2-7; TRBD1 matches at 12 bases. Trimming took 8 bases from V and 6 from J; bases not matched to a gene: 5. This CDR3 is 13 amino acids long. CDR1 and CDR2 from the germline V gene are LNHDA and SQIVND (reference sequence). The CDR3 protein is CASSAGQGAEQYF. The CDR3 nucleotides are TGTGCCAGTTCCGCGGGACAGGGGGCCGAGCAGTACTTC.

This chain joins TRBV7-9 and TRBJ2-7; D might be TRBD2 (7 bases). V was shortened by 1 base and J by 5 bases, with 9 bases between the two germline ends. The CDR3 extends over 13 amino acids. CDR1 and CDR2 (germline): SEHNR, FQNEAQ (reference sequence). The CDR3 DNA sequence: TGTGCCAGCAGCTTAGGCGGGGGCGACGAGCAGTACTTC. Translating it yields CASSLGGGDEQYF.

The rearrangement links TRBV30 to TRBJ2-1; 7 positions match TRBD2. This CDR3 is built from 15 residues. Trimming cost V 0 bases and J 8 bases; bases outside gene matches: 10. Germline V lookup: CDR1 GTSNPN, CDR2 SVGIG (reference sequence). The CDR3 sequence is CAWSVWGRARDEQFF. The CDR3 nucleotides are TGTGCCTGGAGTGTATGGGGGAGGGCTAGGGATGAGCAGTTCTTC.

V and J are TRBV5-5 and TRBJ2-1; possibly TRBD2 for D (6 bases). V was trimmed by 7 bases and J by 5 bases, leaving 16 bases between them. Germline CDR1 and CDR2: SGHKS and YYEKEE (reference sequence). The CDR3 extends over 14 amino acids. The CDR3, as DNA: TGTGCCAGCGTGGGAGGTTTTAGGGACAATGAGCAGTTCTTC. This gives the protein CASVGGFRDNEQFF.

This chain joins TRBV11-1 and TRBJ2-1, with TRBD2 matching over 10 bases. The CDR3 is 15 residues long. Germline V gives CDR1 SGHAT, CDR2 FQDESV (reference sequence). V dropped 3 bases and J dropped 5; count of bases not matched to a gene: 4. The CDR3 region is CASSFSGRTDNEQFF. The CDR3 coding sequence is TGTGCCAGCAGCTTTAGCGGGAGGACCGACAATGAGCAGTTCTTC.

V and J are TRBV6-1 and TRBJ2-1, with D tentatively TRBD2 (6 bases). The CDR3 has 17 residues. Germline CDR1 is MNHNS and CDR2 is SASEGT. V lost 0 bases, J lost 4 bases, and 16 bases lay in between. DNA for the CDR3: TGTGCCAGCAGTGAAGCGGTCGGGAGCCCCGATTACAATGAGCAGTTCTTC. It codes for CASSEAVGSPDYNEQFF.

This clone appeared a single time. V is TRBV14 and J is TRBJ2-1; D might be TRBD1 (7 bases). CDR3 size: 13 residues. Germline loops: CDR1 SGHDN, CDR2 FVKESK. Trimming stripped 4 bases from V and 6 bases from J, with 10 bases between. This CDR3 reads CASSPGGLNEQFF. The CDR3 region has the DNA TGTGCCAGCAGCCCAGGGGGGCTCAATGAGCAGTTCTTC.

The chain recombines TRBV2 with TRBJ2-7; 11 bases agree with TRBD1. Germline assignment: CDR1 SNHLY and CDR2 FYNNEI. The V gene end was trimmed by 8 bases and the J gene end by 2 bases; junction bases not matched to a gene: 5. The CDR3 is made up of 14 amino acids. The CDR3 here is CASSGTGGTYEQYF. In DNA, the CDR3 is TGTGCCAGCTCCGGGACAGGGGGTACCTACGAGCAGTACTTC.

As DNA, the CDR3 is TGTGCCAGCAGCTTAACAGGGGGGGGCACGGAAGCTTTCTTT. Encoded protein: CASSLTGGGTEAFF. This chain joins TRBV7-9 and TRBJ1-1, with TRBD1 identical over 8 bases. CDR3 length equals 14 residues. V gave up 2 bases and J gave up 8 bases; unmatched junction bases: 7. Looked up from germline, CDR1 is SEHNR and CDR2 is FQNEAQ (reference sequence).

The V and J genes are TRBV9 and TRBJ1-1; 7 bases fit TRBD1. This CDR3 is 16 amino acids long. Germline V lookup: CDR1 SGDLS, CDR2 YYNGEE. The trim removed 0 bases at V and 3 bases at J, leaving 8 bases unmatched. CDR3 sequence: CASSVGDRAEYTEAFF. In nucleotides, the CDR3 is TGTGCCAGCAGCGTAGGCGACAGGGCAGAGTACACTGAAGCTTTCTTT.

V and J are TRBV6-5 and TRBJ1-4; TRBD1 matches at 8 bases. CDR1 and CDR2 from the germline V gene are MNHEY and SVGAGI. V shed 2 bases and J 7 bases; nucleotides not matched to a gene: 0. The CDR3 is 13 amino acids. This CDR3 reads CASSYGTGEKLFF. The CDR3 DNA follows: TGTGCCAGCAGTTACGGGACAGGTGAAAAACTGTTTTTT.

The sample holds one count of this clone. The V call is TRBV7-9, the J call TRBJ1-2, with a weak D call TRBD1 (6 bases). V was clipped by 4 bases and J by 6 bases, with 30 bases between them. The length of the CDR3 is 19 residues. Per germline, CDR1 SEHNR and CDR2 FQNEAQ (reference sequence). This CDR3 reads CASSSPAGARTPSSNGYTF. CDR3 DNA sequence: TGTGCCAGCAGCTCACCCGCGGGGGCTCGTACTCCAAGTTCGAATGGCTACACCTTC.

The chain is built from TRBV30 and TRBJ2-1, with TRBD2 matching 7 bases. V dropped 6 bases and J dropped 0; count of bases not matched to a gene: 8. Germline loops: CDR1 GTSNPN, CDR2 SVGIG (reference sequence). The CDR3 totals 15 residues. Here the CDR3 reads CACPTSRSSYNEQFF. The DNA of the CDR3 is TGTGCCTGTCCGACTAGCAGAAGCTCCTACAATGAGCAGTTCTTC.

J is TRBJ1-6 and V is TRBV15, with 9 bases matching TRBD1. The germline V gene has CDR1 LNHNV and CDR2 YYDKDF (reference sequence). Germline trimming cut 3 bases from V and 7 bases from J; bases unmatched to any gene: 1. This CDR3 is 14 amino acids long. CDR3 in DNA: TGTGCCACCAGCAGGGACAGGGGAAATTCACCCCTCCACTTT. Protein sequence: CATSRDRGNSPLHF.

This chain joins TRBV30 and TRBJ2-1; TRBD2 matches 8 bases. CDR3 length equals 13 residues. Germline trimming cut 4 bases from V and 5 bases from J; bases unmatched to any gene: 4. The germline gives CDR1 GTSNPN, CDR2 SVGIG (reference sequence). CDR3 bases: TGTGCCTGGAACCCCGGGGGGGACAATGAGCAGTTCTTC. As protein: CAWNPGGDNEQFF. Full variable domain (outside the CDR3, taken from reference TRBV30 and TRBJ2-1): SQTIHQWPATLVQPVGSPLSLECTVEGTSNPNLYWYRQAAGRGLQLLFYSVGIGQISSEVPQNLSASRPQDRQFILSSKKLLLSDSGFYLCAWNPGGDNEQFFGPGTRLTVL.

The rearrangement joins TRBV27 to TRBJ2-7; D gene ambiguous. Per germline, CDR1 MNHEY and CDR2 SMNVEV (reference sequence). Trimming removed 5 bases at V and 5 bases at J, with 16 bases between. The CDR3 is 14 amino acids. CDR3 sequence reads: CASSPLDRVNEQYF. CDR3 in DNA: TGTGCCAGCAGTCCCTTAGACCGGGTCAACGAGCAGTACTTC.